The 28 T cell receptor beta chains reported below all come from one sample, sequenced in a study of radiotherapy plus CTLA-4 blockade in lung cancer. The assay was immunoSEQ multiplex PCR, and TCRdb's table has in-frame clones only and misses some. The sample has around 30,000 clones; around 75% are singletons. The sequenced sample was peripheral blood, obtained from a patient treated with radiotherapy plus ipilimumab. The receptors were gathered from a human donor with non-small cell lung cancer that progressed on radiotherapy plus ipilimumab.

The gene calls are TRBV5-1 and TRBJ2-1; 9 bases align to TRBD2. The CDR3 runs 17 residues. V lost 0 bases and J lost 7; bases outside the gene matches: 11. Germline values: CDR1 SGHRS, CDR2 YFSETQ. In nucleotides, the CDR3 is TGCGCCAGCAGCTTGGGGGGCGGGAGGGCCATTAGTAATGAGCAGTTCTTC. Encoded protein: CASSLGGGRAISNEQFF.

Notes on this clone: The conserved phenylalanine or tryptophan is not found at the CDR3 terminus, so this likely reflects a read error. The rearrangement joins TRBV19 to TRBJ1-2; 7 bases fit TRBD1. This CDR3 is 15 amino acids long. Germline V gives CDR1 LNHDA, CDR2 SQIVND (reference sequence). V lost 6 bases and J lost 7; bases outside the gene matches: 14. DNA for the CDR3: TGTGCCAGTAGGCCCAAGCAGGGGGGCTTTGCTGGCTACACCCTC. Encoded protein: CASRPKQGGFAGYTL.

Written as DNA, the CDR3 is TGCGCCAGCAGCCAAAAGCTTGACAGCCTACTTACCTACGAGCAGTACTTC. Protein sequence: CASSQKLDSLLTYEQYF. The genes are TRBV4-1 and TRBJ2-7; D might be TRBD1 (5 bases). The CDR3 covers 17 residues. Germline-derived CDR1 and CDR2 are MGHRA and YSYEKL. The V and J ends lost 2 bases and 2 bases respectively, with 19 bases between them.

The chain uses TRBV11-2 and TRBJ1-1, with 9 bases that match TRBD1. V lost 3 bases and J lost 6; bases outside the gene matches: 5. The V gene's germline CDR1 is SGHAT and CDR2 FQNNGV. This CDR3 has 14 amino acids. The DNA of the CDR3 is TGTGCCAGCAGCTTCGGGACAGGGCCGCCTGAAGCTTTCTTT. Protein product: CASSFGTGPPEAFF.

This clone was seen just once. This chain connects TRBV28 to TRBJ2-7, with unresolved D. The V end lost 8 bases, the J end lost 3 bases, and 14 bases lay between the germline ends. The V gene's germline CDR1 is MDHEN and CDR2 SYDVKM. The CDR3 is made up of 13 amino acids. CDR3 in DNA: TGTGCCAGCGGTACCTCCCCTCTCTACGAGCAGTACTTC. It encodes CASGTSPLYEQYF. The full variable domain, rest sourced from reference TRBV28 and TRBJ2-7, is DVKVTQSSRYLVKRTGEKVFLECVQDMDHENMFWYRQDPGLGLRLIYFSYDVKMKEKGDIPEGYSVSREKKERFSLILESASTNQTSMYLCASGTSPLYEQYFGPGTRLTVT.

The rearrangement joins TRBV6-1 to TRBJ2-7; TRBD2 is a possible D gene (6 bases). Germline CDR1 reads MNHNS; CDR2 reads SASEGT. This CDR3 contains 15 residues. Trimming took 2 bases from V and 0 from J, leaving 11 bases between them. The CDR3 DNA sequence: TGTGCCAGCAGTGAAACCAGGACTAACTCCTACGAGCAGTACTTC. Translated, it gives CASSETRTNSYEQYF.

The chain has TRBV5-1 and TRBJ2-2; D ambiguous. This CDR3 is 12 amino acids long. The germline gives CDR1 SGHRS, CDR2 YFSETQ. With 4 bases removed from V and 2 bases from J, the gap between germline ends came to 3 bases. The CDR3: CASSENTGELFF. CDR3 in DNA: TGCGCCAGCAGCGAAAACACCGGGGAGCTGTTTTTT. Drawing the rest from reference TRBV5-1 and TRBJ2-2, the complete variable domain is KAGVTQTPRYLIKTRGQQVTLSCSPISGHRSVSWYQQTPGQGLQFLFEYFSETQRNKGNFPGRFSGRQFSNSRSEMNVSTLELGDSALYLCASSENTGELFFGEGSRLTVL.

This sequence joins TRBV18 and TRBJ2-7, with 8 bases matching TRBD2. V lost 3 bases, J lost 5 bases, and 6 bases stayed unmatched. This CDR3 region has 14 residues. Germline CDR1 is KGHSH and CDR2 is LQKENI. The CDR3 spells CASSPRGGLNEQYF. CDR3 coding DNA: TGTGCCAGCTCACCTCGGGGGGGTTTAAACGAGCAGTACTTC.

The J gene is TRBJ1-5, the V gene TRBV27, with D hard to call. The CDR3 runs 13 residues. V lost 4 bases, J lost 5 bases, and 9 bases lay in between. CDR1 is MNHEY and CDR2 is SMNVEV in the germline V gene (reference sequence). In nucleotides, the CDR3 is TGTGCCAGCAGTTCCCGGGCTTATCAGCCCCAGCATTTT. The encoded protein is CASSSRAYQPQHF.

The V call is TRBV6-1, the J call TRBJ2-7; D is ambiguous. The V and J ends lost 1 base and 0 bases respectively, with 7 bases between them. The CDR3 length is 14 residues. Germline CDR1 is MNHNS and CDR2 is SASEGT. CDR3 bases: TGTGCCAGCAGTGAAGTTGTCAGCTCCTACGAGCAGTACTTC. Translated, it gives CASSEVVSSYEQYF.

The chain links TRBV5-1 to TRBJ2-7; possible D gene TRBD1, 7 bases. The length of the CDR3 is 15 residues. Germline V lookup: CDR1 SGHRS, CDR2 YFSETQ. V was trimmed by 0 bases and J by 4 bases, leaving 14 bases between them. CDR3 residues: CASSLGRGDEYEQYF. DNA of the CDR3: TGCGCCAGCAGCTTGGGCAGGGGGGACGAATACGAGCAGTACTTC.

The chain couples TRBV4-3 to TRBJ1-1, with 11 bases lining up with TRBD1. V dropped 1 base and J dropped 5; count of bases not matched to a gene: 3. Germline loops: CDR1 LGHNA, CDR2 YSLEER. This CDR3 has 15 amino acids. The CDR3 here is CASSQAGTGGTEAFF. The DNA for the CDR3 is TGCGCCAGCAGCCAAGCAGGGACAGGGGGAACTGAAGCTTTCTTT.

The chain couples TRBV9 to TRBJ2-2; a possible D gene is TRBD1 (5 bases). V lost 7 bases, J lost 1 base, and 14 bases lay in between. This CDR3 contains 15 residues. CDR1 and CDR2 from the germline V gene are SGDLS and YYNGEE. CDR3: CASPVGQGNTGELFF. The CDR3 region has the DNA TGTGCCAGCCCCGTCGGGCAGGGGAACACCGGGGAGCTGTTTTTT.

This clone has just one count. The chain carries TRBV28 and TRBJ1-6; 10 positions match TRBD1. The trim removed 3 bases at V and 13 bases at J, leaving 9 bases unmatched. CDR3 length equals 15 residues. Germline values: CDR1 MDHEN, CDR2 SYDVKM. CDR3 protein: CASSLKGQGRNPLHF. CDR3 nucleotide sequence: TGTGCCAGCAGTTTGAAGGGACAGGGGCGGAATCCCCTCCACTTT.

The CDR3 is CASSVAYRSSGNTIYF. CDR3 nucleotides: TGTGCCAGCAGCGTAGCTTATCGAAGCTCTGGAAACACCATATATTTT. The rearrangement links TRBV9 to TRBJ1-3; unclear D gene. This CDR3 has 16 amino acids. Germline values: CDR1 SGDLS, CDR2 YYNGEE. Trimming removed 0 bases at V and 0 bases at J, with 10 bases between.

J is TRBJ2-7 and V is TRBV7-8; 8 positions agree with TRBD1. Per germline, CDR1 SGHVS and CDR2 FQNEAQ. V shed 0 bases, J shed 4 bases, and the junction held 5 bases outside the gene matches. The CDR3 runs to 15 residues. Here the CDR3 reads CASSLADRGLYEQYF. CDR3 coding DNA: TGTGCCAGCAGCTTAGCTGACAGGGGTCTGTACGAGCAGTACTTC.

This rearrangement joins TRBV6-5 to TRBJ2-1; TRBD2 aligns across 7 bases. There are 15 residues in the CDR3. Germline V gene data show CDR1 as MNHEY and CDR2 as SVGAGI. Germline trimming cut 6 bases from V and 3 bases from J; bases unmatched to any gene: 8. Here the CDR3 DNA reads TGTGCCAGCAGCCCTTCTAGCGGCCTCTACAATGAGCAGTTCTTC. It yields the protein CASSPSSGLYNEQFF.

The chain couples TRBV27 to TRBJ2-5; TRBD2 matches 8 bases. CDR3 size: 14 residues. CDR1 is MNHEY and CDR2 is SMNVEV in the germline V gene (reference sequence). V gave up 5 bases and J gave up 3 bases; unmatched junction bases: 5. The DNA for the CDR3 is TGTGCCAGCAGTCCCTCGGGACTAGAAGAGACCCAGTACTTC. The encoded protein is CASSPSGLEETQYF.

About this clone: Mismatch with germline at one junction end may stem from a read error. This sequence joins TRBV5-4 and TRBJ2-3; 7 nucleotides match TRBD2. Germline values: CDR1 SGHNT, CDR2 YYREEE (reference sequence). The CDR3 consists of 14 residues. The CDR3 DNA is TGTGCCAGCGGCTTAGCGGGCAGCACAGATACGCAGTATTTT. This translates into CASGLAGSTDTQYF.

V usage is TRBV18 and J usage is TRBJ1-5; D uncertain. The CDR3 has 13 amino acids. The ends were cut back, 4 bases at V and 5 bases at J, with 9 bases in the middle. In germline, CDR1 is KGHSH, CDR2 LQKENI. CDR3 sequence (DNA): TGTGCCAGCTCACTGACGCAGGATCAGCCCCAGCATTTT. As protein: CASSLTQDQPQHF.

The rearrangement uses TRBV5-6 and TRBJ1-1; 9 bases are shared with TRBD1. CDR1 and CDR2 from the germline V gene are SGHDT and YYEEEE. The junction had 1 base not matched to a gene; V was cut back by 3 bases and J by 1 base. The CDR3 spans 14 residues. The CDR3 here is CASSWGQGNTEAFF. The CDR3 DNA follows: TGTGCCAGCAGCTGGGGACAGGGGAACACTGAAGCTTTCTTT. Full variable domain (missing parts from reference TRBV5-6 and TRBJ1-1): DAGVTQSPTHLIKTRGQQVTLRCSPKSGHDTVSWYQQALGQGPQFIFQYYEEEERQRGNFPDRFSGHQFPNYSSELNVNALLLGDSALYLCASSWGQGNTEAFFGQGTRLTVV.

The V gene is TRBV2, the J gene TRBJ2-2; no clear D gene. CDR1 is SNHLY, CDR2 FYNNEI, per germline. The CDR3 length is 12 residues. V lost 7 bases and J 10 bases, leaving 13 bases between the germline ends. The CDR3 bases are TGTGCCAGCACCCCTCCCGGATCGGAGCTGTTTTTT. This codes for CASTPPGSELFF.

This clone was seen only a few times. The rearrangement joins TRBV9 to TRBJ1-5; D ambiguous. Trimming pared 0 bases from V and 0 bases from J, leaving 4 bases between. Germline V gene sequence: CDR1 SGDLS, CDR2 YYNGEE. The CDR3 runs to 14 residues. The CDR3 loop reads CASSVGDSNQPQHF. In DNA, the CDR3 is TGTGCCAGCAGCGTAGGGGATAGCAATCAGCCCCAGCATTTT.

The chain employs TRBV6-5 and TRBJ2-2; D may be TRBD1 (6 bases). Germline lookup yields CDR1 MNHEY and CDR2 SVGAGI. V lost 6 bases to trimming and J lost 6 bases, with 11 bases between them. The CDR3 is 13 amino acids. CDR3 amino acids: CASRANRAGELFF. CDR3 coding DNA: TGTGCCAGCAGGGCAAACAGGGCCGGGGAGCTGTTTTTT.

The chain recombines TRBV5-1 with TRBJ2-5; tentative D call: TRBD1 (6 bases). Germline loops: CDR1 SGHRS, CDR2 YFSETQ. V dropped 4 bases and J dropped 4 bases, with 17 bases sitting between them. CDR3 length: 15 residues. For the CDR3, the DNA is TGCGCCAGCAGCACAGGGTCGCAGCCGGGAGAGACCCAGTACTTC. This translates into CASSTGSQPGETQYF.

The V gene is TRBV16, the J gene TRBJ1-1, with D tentatively TRBD1 (5 bases). The CDR3 contains 14 residues. Trimming took off 3 bases at V and 3 bases at J, with 11 bases between the two ends. Germline V gene lookup returns CDR1 KGHSY and CDR2 FQNENV. The CDR3 protein is CASSQTTVDTEAFF. Here the CDR3 DNA reads TGTGCCAGCAGCCAGACGACAGTTGACACTGAAGCTTTCTTT.

The rearrangement links TRBV28 to TRBJ2-7; 9 positions match TRBD1. CDR3 length equals 14 residues. Germline CDR1 and CDR2: MDHEN and SYDVKM. Trimming at V came to 4 bases and at J to 5 bases, leaving 6 bases not matched to a gene. CDR3: CASSSPGQGNEQYF. The CDR3 coding sequence is TGTGCCAGCAGTTCTCCGGGACAGGGTAACGAGCAGTACTTC.

The V and J genes are TRBV28 and TRBJ2-7; D not certain. Germline CDR1 is MDHEN and CDR2 is SYDVKM. The CDR3 is 12 amino acids. V was clipped by 3 bases and J by 5 bases, with 8 bases between them. CDR3 DNA sequence: TGTGCCAGCAGTTTCATAGTCAACGAGCAGTACTTC. It translates to CASSFIVNEQYF.